Listed below are T cell receptor beta chains from one sample, sequenced in a study of cytotoxic CD8 clonotypes in ibrutinib-treated CLL. Method: immunoSEQ multiplex PCR; TCRdb's copy keeps in-frame clones and lacks some. Counted here are 14,000 or so clones, less than 55% occurring once; the ten biggest clones make up 30% to 35%. Here the sequenced sample was PBMCs, taken at an approximately 26-month disease-progression time point, from a patient treated with ibrutinib. Receptors were obtained from a human donor with chronic lymphocytic leukemia. Each CDR3 is given with its conserved first and last residue. The D gene is left open where the match is weak. A clone size is listed for some rows: how often the clone was seen (once, few, many), or a class if it is expanded.

v_gene: TRBV5-1; abundance: few; len: 15; j_gene: TRBJ1-5; d_gene: .; CDR3nt: TGCGCCAGCAGCTTGGGGGCAGGTAGCAATCAGCCCCAGCATTTT; CDR3aa: CASSLGAGSNQPQHF
v_gene: TRBV5-4; abundance: .; len: 15; j_gene: TRBJ2-7; d_gene: .; CDR3nt: TGTGCCAGCAGCTTCTCCGGCCGGGGGGCTGGTGAGCAGTACTTC; CDR3aa: CASSFSGRGAGEQYF
v_gene: TRBV27; abundance: medium-sized; len: 11; j_gene: TRBJ1-1; d_gene: TRBD1; CDR3nt: TGTGCCAGCAGTCGGGACAGGGAAGCTTTCTTT; CDR3aa: CASSRDREAFF
v_gene: TRBV7-6; abundance: .; len: 15; j_gene: TRBJ2-5; d_gene: TRBD2; CDR3nt: TGTGCCAGCAGCAATCCCGGGACTAGCAAGGAGACCCAGTACTTC; CDR3aa: CASSNPGTSKETQYF
v_gene: TRBV7-9; abundance: .; len: 11; j_gene: TRBJ2-7; d_gene: .; CDR3nt: TGTGCCAGCAGCTCCCACTACGAGCAGTACTTC; CDR3aa: CASSSHYEQYF
v_gene: TRBV6-1; abundance: .; len: 15; j_gene: TRBJ2-1; d_gene: .; CDR3nt: TGTGCCAGCAGTGCCTGGACAGAATCCTACAATGAGCAGTTCTTC; CDR3aa: CASSAWTESYNEQFF
v_gene: TRBV7-8; abundance: .; len: 13; j_gene: TRBJ1-6; d_gene: .; CDR3nt: TGTGCCAGCAGCTTACAGACCGAGTCACCCCTCCACTTT; CDR3aa: CASSLQTESPLHF
v_gene: TRBV27; abundance: .; len: 12; j_gene: TRBJ1-2; d_gene: .; CDR3nt: TGTGCCAGCACGGGGGGCTCGGACGGCTACACCTTC; CDR3aa: CASTGGSDGYTF
v_gene: TRBV19; abundance: .; len: 16; j_gene: TRBJ2-3; d_gene: TRBD2; CDR3nt: TGTGCCAGTAGGGTGACTAGCGGGGGAAGCACAGATACGCAGTATTTT; CDR3aa: CASRVTSGGSTDTQYF
v_gene: TRBV18; abundance: .; len: 15; j_gene: TRBJ2-1; d_gene: TRBD2; CDR3nt: TGTGCCAGCTCACCCGCGGCGGGGGGCTACAATGAGCAGTTCTTC; CDR3aa: CASSPAAGGYNEQFF
v_gene: TRBV14; abundance: few; len: 17; j_gene: TRBJ2-3; d_gene: TRBD2; CDR3nt: TGTGCCAGCAGCCCCCATAGCGGGGGGGGAAGCACAGATACGCAGTATTTT; CDR3aa: CASSPHSGGGSTDTQYF
v_gene: TRBV2; abundance: .; len: 13; j_gene: TRBJ1-1; d_gene: TRBD1; CDR3nt: TGTGCCAGCAGTGGACAGGGTCCCACTGAAGCTTTCTTT; CDR3aa: CASSGQGPTEAFF
v_gene: TRBV27; abundance: .; len: 15; j_gene: TRBJ2-1; d_gene: TRBD2; CDR3nt: TGTGCCAGCAGTTCTTTGGGGGGGACGTACAATGAGCAGTTCTTC; CDR3aa: CASSSLGGTYNEQFF
v_gene: TRBV5-5; abundance: .; len: 15; j_gene: TRBJ1-4; d_gene: TRBD1; CDR3nt: TGTGCCAGCAGCCAGCCGGGACAGGGGAATGAAAAACTGTTTTTT; CDR3aa: CASSQPGQGNEKLFF
v_gene: TRBV12-5; abundance: .; len: 14; j_gene: TRBJ2-5; d_gene: .; CDR3nt: TGTGCTAGTGGTTTGGCCACGCCCCGGGACGACCAGTACTTC; CDR3aa: CASGLATPRDDQYF
v_gene: TRBV27; abundance: few; len: 15; j_gene: TRBJ1-6; d_gene: .; CDR3nt: TGTGCCAGCAGTTTAGAGTACTCCTATAATTCACCCCTCCACTTT; CDR3aa: CASSLEYSYNSPLHF
v_gene: TRBV4-2; abundance: .; len: 15; j_gene: TRBJ1-4; d_gene: .; CDR3nt: TGTGCCAGCAGCCAAGGTGGGCGGAGGGGTGAAAAACTGTTTTTT; CDR3aa: CASSQGGRRGEKLFF
v_gene: TRBV11-2; abundance: few; len: 19; j_gene: TRBJ2-5; d_gene: .; CDR3nt: TGTGCCAGCAGCTTAGATTCGCGCGGGGGCTACCTAAGTCAAGAGACCCAGTACTTC; CDR3aa: CASSLDSRGGYLSQETQYF
v_gene: TRBV11-2; abundance: .; len: 11; j_gene: TRBJ2-7; d_gene: .; CDR3nt: TGTGCCAGCAGCTTAGGTCCCGAGCAGTACTTC; CDR3aa: CASSLGPEQYF
v_gene: TRBV5-6; abundance: once; len: 14; j_gene: TRBJ1-5; d_gene: .; CDR3nt: TGTGCCAGCAGCCACCGGGACACCAATCAGCCCCAGCATTTT; CDR3aa: CASSHRDTNQPQHF
v_gene: TRBV7-9; abundance: .; len: 14; j_gene: TRBJ1-5; d_gene: .; CDR3nt: TGTGCCAGCAGCTCCCCAGTCCTAAATCAGCCCCAGCATTTT; CDR3aa: CASSSPVLNQPQHF
v_gene: TRBV29-1; abundance: .; len: 12; j_gene: TRBJ1-1; d_gene: .; CDR3nt: TGCAGCGTTGAAAGGGCGGCGTCTGAAGCTTTCTTT; CDR3aa: CSVERAASEAFF
v_gene: TRBV6-1; abundance: .; len: 16; j_gene: TRBJ1-5; d_gene: .; CDR3nt: TGTGCCAGCAGTGAAGCGTTGGGACTAACGAATCAGCCCCAGCATTTT; CDR3aa: CASSEALGLTNQPQHF
v_gene: TRBV7-6; abundance: .; len: 14; j_gene: TRBJ2-1; d_gene: .; CDR3nt: TGTGCCAGCAGCTTCGGCGGCTCCTACAATGAGCAGTTCTTC; CDR3aa: CASSFGGSYNEQFF
v_gene: TRBV10-3; abundance: few; len: 13; j_gene: TRBJ1-2; d_gene: TRBD1; CDR3nt: TGTGCCATCGGGACAGGGGAGGCGCATGGCTACACCTTC; CDR3aa: CAIGTGEAHGYTF
v_gene: TRBV11-2; abundance: .; len: 10; j_gene: TRBJ2-1; d_gene: .; CDR3nt: TGTGCCAGCAGCCGCGGTGAGCAGTTCTTC; CDR3aa: CASSRGEQFF
v_gene: TRBV7-8; abundance: once; len: 12; j_gene: TRBJ2-7; d_gene: TRBD2; CDR3nt: TGTGCCACACGGGGGGGGGACTACGAGCAGTACTTC; CDR3aa: CATRGGDYEQYF
v_gene: TRBV7-9; abundance: large; len: 15; j_gene: TRBJ1-2; d_gene: .; CDR3nt: TGTGCCAGCAGCTTAATGGGGCAACAGGGCCGTGGCTACACCTTC; CDR3aa: CASSLMGQQGRGYTF
v_gene: TRBV9; abundance: few; len: 16; j_gene: TRBJ2-3; d_gene: TRBD2; CDR3nt: TGTGCCAGCAGCACCCGAGCGGCGGGAGACACAGATACGCAGTATTTT; CDR3aa: CASSTRAAGDTDTQYF
v_gene: TRBV4-1; abundance: once; len: 15; j_gene: TRBJ1-2; d_gene: .; CDR3nt: TGCGCCAGCAGCCCTGGACCTAAAGCTAACTATGGCTACACCTTC; CDR3aa: CASSPGPKANYGYTF
v_gene: TRBV4-1; abundance: few; len: 15; j_gene: TRBJ2-2; d_gene: .; CDR3nt: TGCGCCAGCAGCCCGACAGTTACTTACACCGGGGAGCTGTTTTTT; CDR3aa: CASSPTVTYTGELFF
v_gene: TRBV11-2; abundance: medium-sized; len: 19; j_gene: TRBJ1-2; d_gene: TRBD1; CDR3nt: TGTGCCAGCAGCGGACGGGACAGGGAGTTAACCATCTGGGACTATGGCTACACCTTC; CDR3aa: CASSGRDRELTIWDYGYTF
v_gene: TRBV7-6; abundance: .; len: 15; j_gene: TRBJ2-1; d_gene: .; CDR3nt: TGTGCCAGCAGCCGAGAGGGACCTACGCCTAATGAGCAGTTCTTC; CDR3aa: CASSREGPTPNEQFF
v_gene: TRBV15; abundance: .; len: 14; j_gene: TRBJ2-3; d_gene: TRBD1; CDR3nt: TGTGCCACCAGCAGGAGGGGGCCCCCAGATACGCAGTATTTT; CDR3aa: CATSRRGPPDTQYF
v_gene: TRBV9; abundance: .; len: 16; j_gene: TRBJ1-4; d_gene: .; CDR3nt: TGTGCCAGCAGCCGTACCCGGGGGGCAGCTAATGAAAAACTGTTTTTT; CDR3aa: CASSRTRGAANEKLFF
v_gene: TRBV27; abundance: .; len: 15; j_gene: TRBJ2-7; d_gene: TRBD1; CDR3nt: TGTGCCAGCAGTTTGGAGACAGGGGGATTCTACGAGCAGTACTTC; CDR3aa: CASSLETGGFYEQYF
v_gene: TRBV19; abundance: .; len: 14; j_gene: TRBJ2-1; d_gene: .; CDR3nt: TGTGCCAGTAGTATACATCGGGGCGGGGTTGAGCAGTTCTTC; CDR3aa: CASSIHRGGVEQFF
v_gene: TRBV20-1; abundance: .; len: 11; j_gene: TRBJ2-5; d_gene: .; CDR3nt: TGCAGTGCACAGCACCAAGAGACCCAGTACTTC; CDR3aa: CSAQHQETQYF
v_gene: TRBV18; abundance: .; len: 13; j_gene: TRBJ1-1; d_gene: .; CDR3nt: TGTGCCAGCTCACCAGCGAGGGGGACTGAAGCTTTCTTT; CDR3aa: CASSPARGTEAFF
v_gene: TRBV25-1; abundance: .; len: 12; j_gene: TRBJ2-7; d_gene: .; CDR3nt: TGTGCCAGCAGTGAATCTTATTACGAGCAGTACTTC; CDR3aa: CASSESYYEQYF
v_gene: TRBV19; abundance: few; len: 13; j_gene: TRBJ1-1; d_gene: .; CDR3nt: TGTGCCAGTACTCAACAGGGATATACTGAAGCTTTCTTT; CDR3aa: CASTQQGYTEAFF
v_gene: TRBV5-4; abundance: .; len: 13; j_gene: TRBJ2-1; d_gene: .; CDR3nt: TGTGCCAGCAGGGGTGGGTTCTACAATGAGCAGTTCTTC; CDR3aa: CASRGGFYNEQFF
v_gene: TRBV27; abundance: .; len: 12; j_gene: TRBJ1-5; d_gene: .; CDR3nt: TGTGCCAGCGGGAACCCAAATCAGCCCCAGCATTTT; CDR3aa: CASGNPNQPQHF